Presented here are 10 T cell receptor beta chains from one specimen sequenced in a study of CD4+ T cells in melanoma. The table came from immunoSEQ multiplex PCR; TCRdb's copy has only in-frame clones and leaves some out. Here the sample spans 110,000 to 150,000 clones, around 90% being singletons. The receptor set was obtained from a human donor with melanoma.

J is TRBJ2-2 and V is TRBV5-1, with 7 bases that match TRBD1. Trimming removed 4 bases from V and 7 bases from J; junction bases left unmatched: 13. CDR1 is SGHRS and CDR2 is YFSETQ in the germline V gene. The CDR3 runs 16 residues. In DNA, the CDR3 is TGCGCCAGCAGCATGCTAGGACAGGTTGACGGCGGGGAGCTGTTTTTT. Its translation is CASSMLGQVDGGELFF.

The chain links TRBV6-6 to TRBJ2-3; TRBD1 matches at 8 bases. Germline CDR1 reads MNHNY; CDR2 reads SVGAGI (reference sequence). The CDR3 contains 16 residues. Trimming cost V 6 bases and J 1 base; bases outside gene matches: 9. CDR3 nucleotide sequence: TGTGCCAGCAGAGGGCTTCCGGGACAGGGCACAGATACGCAGTATTTT. It encodes CASRGLPGQGTDTQYF.

This sequence joins TRBV6-6 and TRBJ1-2; 11 bases align to TRBD1. CDR3 length equals 14 residues. V shed 6 bases and J 8 bases; nucleotides not matched to a gene: 8. Germline lookup yields CDR1 MNHNY and CDR2 SVGAGI (reference sequence). Here the CDR3 reads CASRDRDRGLGYTF. CDR3 coding DNA: TGTGCCAGCAGAGACCGGGACAGGGGGTTGGGCTACACCTTC.

The table lists this clone with a count of one. This sequence joins TRBV5-1 and TRBJ2-1; 16 bases agree with TRBD2. The germline V gene encodes CDR1 SGHRS and CDR2 YFSETQ. The V gene end was trimmed by 5 bases and the J gene end by 8 bases; junction bases not matched to a gene: 13. The CDR3 totals 18 residues. DNA for the CDR3: TGCGCCAGCAGTTGGCCGCGCGGGACTAGCGGGGGGGGCTATGAGCAGTTCTTC. It encodes CASSWPRGTSGGGYEQFF.

The chain has TRBV11-2 and TRBJ1-1; D uncertain. CDR1 and CDR2 (germline): SGHAT, FQNNGV. V lost 3 bases and J lost 1, with 6 bases in between. This CDR3 comprises 13 residues. CDR3 protein: CASSFNRNTEAFF. CDR3 DNA sequence: TGTGCCAGCAGCTTCAACAGGAACACTGAAGCTTTCTTT. The variable domain in full, completed from reference TRBV11-2 and TRBJ1-1, reads EAGVAQSPRYKIIEKRQSVAFWCNPISGHATLYWYQQILGQGPKLLIQFQNNGVVDDSQLPKDRFSAERLKGVDSTLKIQPAKLEDSAVYLCASSFNRNTEAFFGQGTRLTVV.

This clone was seen just once. The rearrangement joins TRBV5-6 to TRBJ2-7, with 8 bases lining up with TRBD1. Losses at the gene ends were 4 bases for V and 3 bases for J; bases not matched to a gene: 3. Germline V gene lookup returns CDR1 SGHDT and CDR2 YYEEEE. The CDR3 consists of 13 residues. CDR3 bases: TGTGCCAGCAGCGACAGGGGTCTCTACGAGCAGTACTTC. This codes for CASSDRGLYEQYF.

This chain connects TRBV14 to TRBJ2-2; no definite D call. Deletions cut 3 bases from V and 2 bases from J, with 13 bases between. This CDR3 region has 16 residues. Germline V gene lookup returns CDR1 SGHDN and CDR2 FVKESK. The chain's CDR3 is CASSQPNRENTGELFF. The CDR3 bases are TGTGCCAGCAGCCAGCCTAACAGAGAAAACACCGGGGAGCTGTTTTTT.

J is TRBJ1-1 and V is TRBV29-1; no definite D call. This CDR3 comprises 15 residues. Deletions cut 4 bases from V and 3 bases from J, with 18 bases between. The germline V gene encodes CDR1 SQVTM and CDR2 ANQGSEA. CDR3 in amino acids: CSVAPGWGMDTEAFF. The CDR3, as DNA: TGCAGCGTTGCTCCGGGGTGGGGTATGGACACTGAAGCTTTCTTT. Variable domain in full (rest from reference TRBV29-1 and TRBJ1-1): SAVISQKPSRDICQRGTSLTIQCQVDSQVTMMFWYRQQPGQSLTLIATANQGSEATYESGFVIDKFPISRPNLTFSTLTVSNMSPEDSSIYLCSVAPGWGMDTEAFFGQGTRLTVV.

This chain links TRBV2 with TRBJ2-3, with D possibly TRBD2 on 6 matching bases. V dropped 8 bases and J dropped 2 bases, with 17 bases sitting between them. The CDR3 loop spans 15 amino acids. The germline V gene encodes CDR1 SNHLY and CDR2 FYNNEI. The CDR3 nucleotides read TGTGCCAGCGGGGGGAGCTCAGTTGTCACAGATACGCAGTATTTT. Its protein is CASGGSSVVTDTQYF.

The chain carries TRBV5-1 and TRBJ2-5; 7 bases line up with TRBD1. The length of the CDR3 is 15 residues. Per germline, CDR1 SGHRS and CDR2 YFSETQ. Germline trimming cut 4 bases from V and 4 bases from J; bases unmatched to any gene: 10. The CDR3 coding sequence is TGCGCCAGCAGCGCCCAGGGACAGTTCGGAGAGACCCAGTACTTC. As protein: CASSAQGQFGETQYF.